This is a list of T cell receptor beta chains from one sample in a study of T cells in Graves' hyperthyroidism and ophthalmopathy. TCRdb called the multiplex PCR reads again in MiXCR, with one record for every CDR3 protein. The sample has approximately 590,000 distinct CDR3 sequences, 15% to 18% seen once; the top ten hold roughly 6.6%. Sequenced: blood. These receptors were obtained from a woman under 40 with Graves' hyperthyroidism. Both conserved end residues are part of each CDR3. The D gene is left open where the match is weak. Size is stated for part of the rows, as once, few or many counts, or as a class when the clone is expanded.

len | abundance | j_gene | d_gene | v_gene | CDR3aa | CDR3nt
14 | - | TRBJ1-2 | TRBD1 | TRBV6-1 | CASSRIGTAYGYTF | TGTGCCAGCAGTCGGATCGGGACAGCTTATGGCTACACCTTC
16 | many | TRBJ2-7 | TRBD1 | TRBV12-5 | CASGLVPGQGDYEQYF | TGTGCTAGTGGTTTGGTACCCGGACAGGGAGACTACGAGCAGTACTTC
17 | - | TRBJ2-1 | - | TRBV5-6 | CASSLGLFLLSYNEQFF | TGTGCCAGCAGCTTAGGACTATTCCTGCTATCCTACAATGAGCAGTTCTTC
13 | few | TRBJ1-1 | - | TRBV20-1 | CSASRLMNTEAFF | TGCAGTGCTAGCCGGCTAATGAACACTGAAGCTTTCTTT
13 | - | TRBJ1-4 | - | TRBV12-3/TRBV12-4 | CASRARTNEKLFF | TGTGCCAGCAGAGCGCGGACTAATGAAAAACTGTTTTTT
12 | - | TRBJ1-2 | - | TRBV20-1 | CSAREFNYGYTF | TGCAGTGCTAGGGAGTTTAACTATGGCTACACCTTC
16 | - | TRBJ1-1 | TRBD1 | TRBV18 | CASSLGTGKLNTEAFF | TGTGCCAGCTCACTGGGGACAGGCAAATTGAACACTGAAGCTTTCTTT
15 | few | TRBJ2-3 | TRBD2 | TRBV9 | CASSVGLLLTDTQYF | TGTGCCAGCAGCGTGGGACTACTCCTCACAGATACGCAGTATTTT
14 | - | TRBJ2-2 | - | TRBV5-1 | CASSLTTRGGELFF | TGTGCCAGCAGCCTCACTACCCGGGGCGGGGAGCTGTTTTTT
15 | - | TRBJ2-2 | - | TRBV9 | CASSVDTSLAGELFF | TGTGCCAGCAGCGTAGATACGTCGTTGGCCGGGGAGCTGTTTTTT
16 | few | TRBJ1-1 | - | TRBV30 | CAWSADTRRLGTEAFF | TGTGCCTGGAGTGCGGACACGCGACGATTGGGCACTGAAGCTTTCTTT
15 | few | TRBJ2-5 | TRBD2 | TRBV5-6 | CASSLGLAGIETQYF | TGTGCCAGCAGCTTGGGACTAGCGGGTATCGAGACCCAGTACTTC
14 | many | TRBJ2-2 | - | TRBV7-9 | CASRIAENTGELFF | TGTGCCAGCAGAATAGCGGAGAACACCGGGGAGCTGTTTTTT
13 | many | TRBJ2-1 | - | TRBV18 | CASSPPVANGEFF | TGTGCCAGCTCACCACCGGTAGCCAACGGGGAGTTCTTC
17 | few | TRBJ2-7 | TRBD1 | TRBV15 | CATSRTSRDSKTYEQYF | TGTGCCACCAGCAGAACCAGTCGGGACAGCAAAACCTACGAGCAGTACTTC
15 | - | TRBJ2-2 | TRBD2 | TRBV27 | CASSRAGVVPGELFF | TGTGCCAGCAGCCGCGCGGGAGTAGTTCCCGGGGAGCTGTTTTTT
14 | many | TRBJ2-7 | - | TRBV12-3/TRBV12-4 | CASSFQDSSYEQYF | TGTGCCAGCAGTTTTCAGGACAGTTCCTACGAGCAGTACTTC
10 | - | TRBJ2-3 | - | TRBV30 | CAWEADTQYF | TGTGCCTGGGAAGCGGATACGCAGTATTTT
16 | many | TRBJ2-3 | - | TRBV28 | CASIETGSKSTDTQYF | TGTGCCAGCATCGAGACAGGTTCGAAGAGCACAGATACGCAGTATTTT
17 | few | TRBJ2-1 | - | TRBV19 | CASSRSGSPHSYNEQFF | TGTGCCAGTAGCAGGAGCGGCAGCCCACACTCCTACAATGAGCAGTTCTTC
15 | many | TRBJ1-2 | - | TRBV18 | CASSPGEGLPLGYTF | TGTGCCAGCTCACCCGGCGAAGGGCTTCCCCTTGGCTACACCTTC
13 | many | TRBJ2-7 | TRBD1 | TRBV7-9 | CASRGTGAYEQYF | TGTGCCAGCAGAGGGACAGGAGCCTACGAGCAGTACTTC
14 | many | TRBJ1-3 | - | TRBV7-2 | CASSFSDRGNTIYF | TGTGCCAGCAGCTTTTCTGACAGGGGAAACACCATATATTTT
11 | - | TRBJ2-3 | - | TRBV29-1 | CSVRVADTQYF | TGCAGCGTCCGGGTAGCAGATACGCAGTATTTT
14 | many | TRBJ2-7 | TRBD2 | TRBV29-1 | CSVDLGLAPYEQYF | TGCAGCGTTGATTTGGGACTAGCGCCCTACGAGCAGTACTTC
14 | - | TRBJ2-3 | TRBD1 | TRBV6-2/TRBV6-3 | CASGDSSSTDTQYF | TGTGCCAGCGGGGACAGCTCAAGCACAGATACGCAGTATTTT
16 | - | TRBJ2-6 | - | TRBV6-9 | CASSSTGASGANVLTF | TGTGCCAGCAGTTCCACGGGTGCGAGCGGGGCCAACGTCCTGACTTTC
14 | many | TRBJ2-5 | - | TRBV9 | CASSVPQGSETQYF | TGTGCCAGCAGCGTACCTCAGGGATCAGAGACCCAGTACTTC
15 | many | TRBJ2-5 | TRBD2 | TRBV20-1 | CSARLLAGRRETQYF | TGCAGTGCTAGGTTACTAGCGGGGCGGAGAGAGACCCAGTACTTC
17 | - | TRBJ2-3 | TRBD2 | TRBV4-2 | CASSQERPSGRGDTQYF | TGTGCCAGCAGCCAAGAGAGACCTAGCGGGAGGGGCGATACGCAGTATTTT
15 | few | TRBJ2-7 | - | TRBV9 | CASSPDGSGPNEQYF | TGTGCCAGCAGCCCCGACGGGAGCGGCCCCAACGAGCAGTACTTC
16 | many | TRBJ2-3 | - | TRBV5-8 | CASSLGLTNVPDTQYF | TGTGCCAGCAGCTTGGGCCTCACCAATGTCCCAGATACGCAGTATTTT
15 | - | TRBJ2-1 | - | TRBV7-3 | CASSLIRLAVDEQFF | TGTGCCAGCAGCTTAATTCGACTGGCTGTGGATGAGCAGTTCTTC
18 | many | TRBJ2-1 | TRBD1 | TRBV7-3 | CASSSTLDRGRHHNEQFF | TGTGCCAGCAGCTCCACCCTCGACAGGGGCCGCCACCACAATGAGCAGTTCTTC
17 | many | TRBJ2-6 | - | TRBV20-1 | CSARKWSANSGANVLTF | TGCAGTGCTAGAAAATGGTCAGCAAACTCTGGGGCCAACGTCCTGACTTTC
16 | many | TRBJ2-3 | TRBD2 | TRBV20-1 | CSATTLAGGPTDTQYF | TGCAGTGCGACGACACTAGCGGGAGGGCCCACAGATACGCAGTATTTT
15 | - | TRBJ2-5 | TRBD2 | TRBV5-1 | CASSLAAGNQETQYF | TGCGCCAGCAGCTTGGCAGCGGGGAACCAAGAGACCCAGTACTTC
16 | many | TRBJ1-6 | - | TRBV2 | CASSDRAVSYNSPLHF | TGTGCCAGCAGTGACAGGGCCGTCTCCTATAATTCACCCCTCCACTTT
13 | - | TRBJ2-1 | - | TRBV6-6 | CASSYMGENEQFF | TGTGCCAGCAGTTACATGGGTGAAAATGAGCAGTTCTTC
12 | many | TRBJ2-1 | - | TRBV7-3 | CASSIGSGEQFF | TGTGCCAGCAGCATAGGGTCCGGTGAGCAGTTCTTC
12 | many | TRBJ2-7 | TRBD1 | TRBV30 | CAWSGDSYEQYF | TGTGCCTGGAGTGGGGACAGCTACGAGCAGTACTTC
15 | many | TRBJ2-5 | TRBD2 | TRBV6-1 | CASSGTSGSQETQYF | TGTGCCAGCAGCGGGACTAGCGGGAGTCAAGAGACCCAGTACTTC